The 26 T cell receptor beta chains presented below share a single source sample, sequenced in a study of shared clonotypes between healthy human individuals. Repertoires were generated with immunoSEQ multiplex PCR, while TCRdb's copy carries only in-frame clones and drops some. The repertoire holds around 690,000 clones, roughly 88% seen once, with 34% in the top ten. The sample comprised memory CD8+ T cells from PBMCs. Specified subset: CD45RO+ cells pooled with CCR7-negative TemRA cells. These receptors were obtained from a man younger than 35 in good health. Some clones in this sample may be carry-over from other donors' samples.

The chain has TRBV2 and TRBJ1-2; D is unresolved. The V gene lost 6 bases and the J gene lost 5 bases, with 10 bases spanning the gap. Per the germline V gene, CDR1 is SNHLY and CDR2 is FYNNEI. This CDR3 contains 12 residues. This chain's CDR3 is CASSPTVYGYTF. CDR3 nucleotide sequence: TGTGCCAGCAGCCCGACGGTTTATGGCTACACCTTC. The variable domain in full, completed from reference TRBV2 and TRBJ1-2, reads EPEVTQTPSHQVTQMGQEVILRCVPISNHLYFYWYRQILGQKVEFLVSFYNNEISEKSEIFDDQFSVERPDGSNFTLKIRSTKLEDSAMYFCASSPTVYGYTFGSGTRLTVV.

This clone was seen just once. The chain joins TRBV7-9 to TRBJ2-7; D perhaps matches TRBD1 (6 bases). The CDR3 length is 12 residues. V dropped 3 bases and J dropped 11 bases, with 14 bases sitting between them. From germline, CDR1 is SEHNR and CDR2 FQNEAQ (reference sequence). This CDR3 is CASSFPRDKEYF. The CDR3 DNA sequence: TGTGCCAGCAGCTTCCCCCGGGACAAGGAGTACTTC.

The chain joins TRBV27 to TRBJ2-7, with TRBD2 identical over 15 bases. CDR1 MNHEY and CDR2 SMNVEV come from the germline V gene (reference sequence). The CDR3 is 16 residues long. V lost 1 base to trimming and J lost 6 bases; unmatched junction nucleotides: 4. DNA for the CDR3: TGTGCCAGCAGTTTATACCCGGGACTAGCGGGAGGCGAGCAGTACTTC. It specifies CASSLYPGLAGGEQYF.

The genes are TRBV5-1 and TRBJ1-2, with D perhaps TRBD1 (5 bases). This CDR3 has 13 residues. With 0 bases removed from V and 8 bases from J, the gap between germline ends came to 11 bases. Germline V gene data show CDR1 as SGHRS and CDR2 as YFSETQ. For the CDR3, the DNA is TGCGCCAGCAGCTTGGCCTCAGGGAAAGGCTACACCTTC. Amino acids: CASSLASGKGYTF.

The V and J genes are TRBV6-1 and TRBJ1-1; D unresolved. The ends were cut back, 3 bases at V and 8 bases at J, with 7 bases in the middle. CDR1 and CDR2 from the germline V gene are MNHNS and SASEGT. The CDR3 has 11 amino acids. The CDR3 DNA sequence: TGTGCCAGCAGTGATGCCCCGGAAGCTTTCTTT. Translation gives CASSDAPEAFF.

The sample holds one count of this clone. This chain links TRBV30 with TRBJ2-7, with D uncertain. Germline loops: CDR1 GTSNPN, CDR2 SVGIG (reference sequence). Trimming cost V 5 bases and J 3 bases, with 11 bases left between them. The CDR3 is made up of 12 amino acids. CDR3 protein: CAWSVLVYEQYF. DNA of the CDR3: TGTGCCTGGTCGGTTCTCGTCTACGAGCAGTACTTC.

This clone was counted once. Different DNA sequences within this sample yield the same CDR3. The V call is TRBV6-1, the J call TRBJ2-1; 7 bases fit TRBD2. Trimming at V came to 6 bases and at J to 5 bases, leaving 4 bases not matched to a gene. The CDR3 totals 13 residues. The V gene's germline CDR1 is MNHNS and CDR2 SASEGT. CDR3 nucleotide sequence: TGTGCCAGCAGAAGACTAGCAGACAATGAGCAGTTCTTC. This codes for CASRRLADNEQFF.

The rearrangement uses TRBV11-2 and TRBJ2-5; D is perhaps TRBD2 (6 bases). CDR1 is SGHAT, CDR2 FQNNGV, per germline. The CDR3 loop spans 16 amino acids. Trimming removed 5 bases from V and 5 bases from J, with 21 bases in between. CDR3 in DNA: TGTGCCAGCAGCGCGGAGGAGGGAAGGATAGTGGAGACCCAGTACTTC. This encodes CASSAEEGRIVETQYF.

This clone came up once. At the DNA level, this CDR3 is encoded by other sequences in the same sample as well. The chain has TRBV4-3 and TRBJ2-1; D is unresolved. Germline CDR1 is LGHNA and CDR2 is YSLEER. V shed 0 bases and J shed 7 bases, with 7 bases lying between them. The CDR3 runs 13 residues. The CDR3 spells CASSQDQGNEQFF. The DNA for the CDR3 is TGCGCCAGCAGCCAAGATCAAGGGAATGAGCAGTTCTTC.

The genes are TRBV27 and TRBJ2-4, with D possibly being TRBD1 (7 bases). The CDR3 is 12 residues long. Trimming removed 4 bases at V and 7 bases at J, with 8 bases between. In germline, CDR1 is MNHEY, CDR2 SMNVEV (reference sequence). Written as DNA, the CDR3 is TGTGCCAGCAGTTCAGGGGGGAACATTCAGTACTTC. It is translated as CASSSGGNIQYF.

A remark on this clone: Other nucleotide sequences from this sample produce the same CDR3. The chain combines TRBV5-6 with TRBJ2-7; D unclear. The CDR3 spans 13 residues. Deletions cut 0 bases from V and 0 bases from J, with 4 bases between. Germline V gene lookup returns CDR1 SGHDT and CDR2 YYEEEE. The CDR3 region has the DNA TGTGCCAGCAGCTTGGGGGTCTCCTACGAGCAGTACTTC. It is translated as CASSLGVSYEQYF.

The chain uses TRBV19 and TRBJ2-7, with 9 bases matching TRBD1. The CDR3 extends over 15 amino acids. Germline trimming cut 4 bases from V and 2 bases from J; bases unmatched to any gene: 6. CDR1 and CDR2 (germline): LNHDA, SQIVND (reference sequence). CDR3 sequence reads: CASSTRDRDPYEQYF. The CDR3 bases are TGTGCCAGTAGTACCCGGGACAGGGACCCCTACGAGCAGTACTTC.

The rearrangement links TRBV7-6 to TRBJ1-2; the match to TRBD1 covers 10 bases. Germline-derived CDR1 and CDR2 are SGHVS and FNYEAQ. Trimming removed 4 bases from V and 2 bases from J; junction bases left unmatched: 16. The CDR3 runs 19 residues. The CDR3 DNA follows: TGTGCCAGCAGCTCCGCCGGGACAGGGGTGACAGGTCGGAACTATGGCTACACCTTC. This translates into CASSSAGTGVTGRNYGYTF. Supplemented by reference TRBV7-6 and TRBJ1-2, the full variable domain reads GAGVSQSPRYKVTKRGQDVALRCDPISGHVSLYWYRQALGQGPEFLTYFNYEAQQDKSGLPNDRFSAERPEGSISTLTIQRTEQRDSAMYRCASSSAGTGVTGRNYGYTFGSGTRLTVV.

The genes are TRBV4-1 and TRBJ2-7; 9 bases are a match to TRBD2. Trimming took 2 bases from V and 1 from J; bases not matched to a gene: 9. CDR1 and CDR2 (germline): MGHRA, YSYEKL. This CDR3 is 17 amino acids long. The CDR3 spells CASSQLFGTSPSYEQYF. The CDR3 coding sequence is TGCGCCAGCAGCCAACTGTTTGGGACTAGCCCGTCCTACGAGCAGTACTTC.

The chain has TRBV4-2 and TRBJ2-7, with TRBD2 as a possible D gene (5 bases). V lost 4 bases to trimming and J lost 5 bases, with 21 bases between them. Per the germline V gene, CDR1 is LGHNA and CDR2 is YNFKEQ. This CDR3 spans 16 amino acids. CDR3 sequence: CASSPSWRRLFDEQYF. The CDR3 DNA sequence: TGTGCCAGCAGCCCCTCCTGGAGGCGGTTATTCGACGAGCAGTACTTC.

The chain couples TRBV19 to TRBJ2-3, with 7 bases matching TRBD2. The CDR3 covers 15 residues. V lost 8 bases and J lost 4; bases outside the gene matches: 12. Germline CDR1 LNHDA, CDR2 SQIVND (reference sequence). As DNA, the CDR3 is TGTGCCAGTGACCAAAGGGGAGGGAACCCAGATACGCAGTATTTT. Its translation: CASDQRGGNPDTQYF.

The chain's CDR3 is CASSGDSANYGYTF. In DNA, the CDR3 is TGTGCCAGCAGCGGGGACAGCGCTAACTATGGCTACACCTTC. This chain joins TRBV7-9 and TRBJ1-2; 7 bases are a match to TRBD1. This CDR3 comprises 14 residues. Germline assignment: CDR1 SEHNR and CDR2 FQNEAQ (reference sequence). V dropped 5 bases and J dropped 0; count of bases not matched to a gene: 3.

This rearrangement joins TRBV5-1 to TRBJ1-4; D gene ambiguous. The V gene lost 4 bases and the J gene lost 3 bases, with 16 bases spanning the gap. Germline CDR1 SGHRS, CDR2 YFSETQ. This CDR3 region has 16 residues. In DNA, the CDR3 is TGCGCCAGCAGCCTCGGTGTAACGAGGGCTAATGAAAAACTGTTTTTT. Its translation: CASSLGVTRANEKLFF.

The V call is TRBV19, the J call TRBJ2-7; 10 bases match TRBD1. The CDR3 contains 14 residues. Germline-derived CDR1 and CDR2 are LNHDA and SQIVND (reference sequence). V shed 3 bases, J shed 6 bases, and the junction held 5 bases outside the gene matches. CDR3 nucleotides: TGTGCCAGTAGTATCGGGACAGGGGAGGTCGAGCAGTACTTC. Translating it yields CASSIGTGEVEQYF. The full variable domain, its missing parts supplied by reference TRBV19 and TRBJ2-7, is DGGITQSPKYLFRKEGQNVTLSCEQNLNHDAMYWYRQDPGQGLRLIYYSQIVNDFQKGDIAEGYSVSREKKESFPLTVTSAQKNPTAFYLCASSIGTGEVEQYFGPGTRLTVT.

CDR3 sequence (DNA): TGTGCCAGCAGCTACCGCGGGGGGCACGGAGATACGCAGTATTTT. Encoded protein: CASSYRGGHGDTQYF. J is TRBJ2-3 and V is TRBV9; TRBD2 matches at 8 bases. Germline V lookup: CDR1 SGDLS, CDR2 YYNGEE. This CDR3 has 15 amino acids. J was trimmed by 5 bases and V by 4 bases; bases with no gene match: 9.

The table lists this clone with a few counts. DNA of the CDR3: TGTGCCATCGCGAGGACAGGGGGCCTTGGAGAGACCCAGTACTTC. Translated, it gives CAIARTGGLGETQYF. The chain combines TRBV6-5 with TRBJ2-5; 11 bases agree with TRBD1. Per the germline V gene, CDR1 is MNHEY and CDR2 is SVGAGI. Germline trimming cut 10 bases from V and 4 bases from J; bases unmatched to any gene: 11. The CDR3 has 15 residues.

This clone appeared a few times. Other DNA sequences from this sample encode an identical CDR3 as well. J is TRBJ1-5 and V is TRBV27; no firm D call. Germline V CDR1 and CDR2: MNHEY, SMNVEV (reference sequence). The CDR3 covers 13 residues. V dropped 6 bases and J dropped 1 base, with 7 bases sitting between them. The CDR3 loop reads CASSLMSNQPQHF. CDR3 in DNA: TGTGCCAGCAGCCTTATGAGCAATCAGCCCCAGCATTTT.

The chain is built from TRBV5-5 and TRBJ2-7; D unresolved. Germline CDR1 reads SGHKS; CDR2 reads YYEKEE (reference sequence). The ends were cut back, 2 bases at V and 7 bases at J, with 16 bases in the middle. The length of the CDR3 is 14 residues. CDR3 region: CASSLRVTLLEQYF. The CDR3 DNA reads as TGTGCCAGCAGCTTACGGGTGACCCTTTTGGAGCAGTACTTC.

DNA of the CDR3: TGTGCCTGGAGCGAGTGGACAGGGGTCCCCTACAATGAGCAGTTCTTC. Translating gives CAWSEWTGVPYNEQFF. J is TRBJ2-1 and V is TRBV30, with 9 nucleotides matching TRBD1. CDR1 is GTSNPN and CDR2 is SVGIG in the germline V gene (reference sequence). J lost 2 bases, V lost 3 bases, and 8 bases had no gene match. The CDR3 loop spans 16 amino acids.

The chain has TRBV5-4 and TRBJ1-5, with 7 bases lining up with TRBD1. CDR3 length: 15 residues. J lost 2 bases, V lost 3 bases, and 5 bases had no gene match. Germline V gives CDR1 SGHNT, CDR2 YYREEE (reference sequence). The CDR3 bases are TGTGCCAGCAGCTCAGGGGGGTTTGGCAATCAGCCCCAGCATTTT. Translating it yields CASSSGGFGNQPQHF.

The chain combines TRBV9 with TRBJ2-1; D is undetermined. Trimming took 0 bases from V and 2 from J, leaving 6 bases between them. Germline assignment: CDR1 SGDLS and CDR2 YYNGEE. The CDR3 loop spans 14 amino acids. CDR3 sequence reads: CASSVAATYNEQFF. CDR3 nucleotide sequence: TGTGCCAGCAGCGTAGCCGCCACCTACAATGAGCAGTTCTTC.